The 29 T cell receptor beta chains below come from one sample, sequenced in a study of T cell changes during pregnancy in multiple sclerosis. Profiling relied on immunoSEQ multiplex PCR, and the TCRdb table lists in-frame clones only, not all of them. The table shows 100,000 to 150,000 clones, with 93% occurring only once. The sample was peripheral blood, taken before pregnancy. The receptors derive from a female donor with multiple sclerosis, enrolled in a pregnancy study.

The chain links TRBV19 to TRBJ2-6, with 9 bases identical to TRBD2. The length of the CDR3 is 19 residues. CDR1 and CDR2 (germline): LNHDA, SQIVND (reference sequence). Trimming cost V 6 bases and J 0 bases; bases outside gene matches: 12. This chain's CDR3 is CASSPGGGAQGSGANVLTF. Here the CDR3 DNA reads TGTGCCAGTAGCCCGGGCGGGGGGGCCCAGGGCTCTGGGGCCAACGTCCTGACTTTC.

This chain connects TRBV7-8 to TRBJ1-1, with D possibly TRBD1 on 6 matching bases. The CDR3 is 14 residues long. CDR1 is SGHVS, CDR2 FQNEAQ, per germline. V dropped 7 bases and J dropped 1 base, with 13 bases sitting between them. The CDR3 DNA sequence: TGTGCCAGCACCCTAACACAGGGGAACACTGAAGCTTTCTTT. Translation gives CASTLTQGNTEAFF.

V is TRBV5-4 and J is TRBJ2-7; D uncertain. The CDR3 loop spans 13 amino acids. CDR1 is SGHNT and CDR2 is YYREEE in the germline V gene (reference sequence). V was cut by 4 bases and J by 5 bases, with 13 bases left in between. CDR3 nucleotide sequence: TGTGCCAGCAGCGTAGAATCACAGCACGAGCAGTACTTC. Protein sequence: CASSVESQHEQYF.

With regard to this clone: At one of its ends the junction is not consistent with the germline gene, which may arise from a read error. The chain carries TRBV5-4 and TRBJ1-2; 11 nucleotides agree with TRBD1. CDR1 is SGHNT, CDR2 YYREEE, per germline (reference sequence). The CDR3 contains 15 residues. The DNA of the CDR3 is TGTGCCAGCAGATTGGTAGGGACAGGGGGAAGCGGCTACACCTTC. Encoded protein: CASRLVGTGGSGYTF.

The rearrangement joins TRBV7-9 to TRBJ2-1; the match to TRBD2 covers 8 bases. This CDR3 contains 17 residues. Germline CDR1 reads SEHNR; CDR2 reads FQNEAQ (reference sequence). The ends lost 0 bases at V and 5 bases at J; junction bases unmatched: 9. This CDR3 reads CASSLAQRGTTHNEQFF. DNA for the CDR3: TGTGCCAGCAGCTTAGCTCAGCGGGGGACCACCCACAATGAGCAGTTCTTC.

The gene calls are TRBV9 and TRBJ2-3; D may be TRBD2 (6 bases). Germline loops: CDR1 SGDLS, CDR2 YYNGEE. The CDR3 is 14 amino acids. Trimming shortened V by 4 bases and J by 4 bases, and 13 bases separated the two germline ends. DNA for the CDR3: TGTGCCAGCAGCATCTCGCGGGGCCCAGATACGCAGTATTTT. This codes for CASSISRGPDTQYF.

The V gene is TRBV12-5, the J gene TRBJ1-2, with a weak D call TRBD1 (6 bases). V shed 2 bases and J shed 4 bases, with 8 bases lying between them. CDR1 and CDR2 (germline): LGHNT, FRNRAP. This CDR3 comprises 13 residues. The CDR3 protein is CASGLTGRYGYTF. The CDR3 region has the DNA TGTGCTAGTGGTTTGACAGGGCGCTATGGCTACACCTTC.

The rearrangement uses TRBV30 and TRBJ1-6, with no clear D. V was shortened by 3 bases and J by 10 bases, with 13 bases between the two germline ends. This CDR3 region has 13 residues. Germline loops: CDR1 GTSNPN, CDR2 SVGIG (reference sequence). The DNA for the CDR3 is TGTGCCTGGAGCCCAGAGGTCGGATCACCCCTCCACTTT. It is translated as CAWSPEVGSPLHF.

The V and J genes are TRBV27 and TRBJ1-2, with unresolved D. The CDR3 runs 19 residues. From germline, CDR1 is MNHEY and CDR2 SMNVEV (reference sequence). V lost 4 bases, J lost 0 bases, and 24 bases lay in between. The CDR3 loop is CASSSAGWRGGVANYGYTF. CDR3 nucleotide sequence: TGTGCCAGCAGTTCGGCAGGTTGGAGAGGAGGCGTAGCTAACTATGGCTACACCTTC.

The V call is TRBV28, the J call TRBJ1-4, with TRBD1 matching over 8 bases. CDR3 length equals 15 residues. CDR1 is MDHEN, CDR2 SYDVKM, per germline. The trim removed 5 bases at V and 7 bases at J, leaving 9 bases unmatched. Here the CDR3 reads CASSEMQGASEKLFF. CDR3 DNA sequence: TGTGCCAGCAGTGAGATGCAGGGGGCGAGTGAAAAACTGTTTTTT.

This clone was observed a single time. The rearrangement uses TRBV19 and TRBJ2-7, with 12 bases identical to TRBD2. The CDR3 has 14 residues. J gave up 3 bases and V 3 bases, and 0 bases lay outside the gene matches. Looked up from germline, CDR1 is LNHDA and CDR2 is SQIVND (reference sequence). CDR3 in DNA: TGTGCCAGTAGTATGACTAGCGGGAGCTACGAGCAGTACTTC. This sequence encodes CASSMTSGSYEQYF.

The chain uses TRBV27 and TRBJ2-2; possible D gene TRBD2, 6 bases. Germline V gene data show CDR1 as MNHEY and CDR2 as SMNVEV (reference sequence). This CDR3 comprises 13 residues. With 6 bases removed from V and 4 bases from J, the gap between germline ends came to 9 bases. CDR3 sequence reads: CASRPAGTGELFF. CDR3 nucleotide sequence: TGTGCCAGCAGACCAGCGGGCACCGGGGAGCTGTTTTTT.

This clone was seen just once. The chain has TRBV5-4 and TRBJ1-2; 12 bases match TRBD1. J gave up 8 bases and V 0 bases, and 5 bases lay outside the gene matches. The CDR3 runs to 15 residues. Germline CDR1 reads SGHNT; CDR2 reads YYREEE (reference sequence). The CDR3 DNA sequence: TGTGCCAGCAGCTTGGAGGGACAGGGGGCGCGAGGCTACACCTTC. It is translated as CASSLEGQGARGYTF.

The chain's CDR3 is CATSGTGLYGYTF. The CDR3 nucleotides read TGTGCCACCTCCGGGACAGGGCTCTATGGCTACACCTTC. J is TRBJ1-2 and V is TRBV27; 9 bases line up with TRBD1. In germline, CDR1 is MNHEY, CDR2 SMNVEV (reference sequence). With V trimmed by 10 bases and J by 4 bases, 7 bases remained unmatched. The CDR3 spans 13 residues.

The V call is TRBV19, the J call TRBJ2-7, with D possibly TRBD2 on 5 matching bases. CDR3 length: 15 residues. Germline CDR1 and CDR2: LNHDA and SQIVND (reference sequence). The ends were cut back, 6 bases at V and 1 base at J, with 16 bases in the middle. The CDR3 DNA is TGTGCCAGTAGGCCCCGGGGTGGGATGTCCTACGAGCAGTACTTC. The encoded protein is CASRPRGGMSYEQYF.

The V and J genes are TRBV5-1 and TRBJ2-3; 11 bases line up with TRBD2. The germline V gene encodes CDR1 SGHRS and CDR2 YFSETQ. CDR3 length: 18 residues. Losses at the gene ends were 0 bases for V and 3 bases for J; bases not matched to a gene: 9. This CDR3 reads CASSLGLAGGQTTDTQYF. In nucleotides, the CDR3 is TGCGCCAGCAGCTTGGGCCTAGCGGGGGGCCAGACAACAGATACGCAGTATTTT.

The CDR3: CASSGTGDYGYTF. In DNA form, the CDR3 reads TGTGCCAGCAGTGGGACAGGGGACTATGGCTACACCTTC. This chain uses TRBV6-6 with TRBJ1-2, with 10 bases matching TRBD1. Germline CDR1 is MNHNY and CDR2 is SVGAGI (reference sequence). J was trimmed by 3 bases and V by 5 bases; bases with no gene match: 0. The CDR3 covers 13 residues.

The CDR3 nucleotides read TGTGCCAGCAGCTTTGGCGGGGGACTAGCGGATTACAATGAGCAGTTCTTC. This encodes CASSFGGGLADYNEQFF. This chain connects TRBV5-4 to TRBJ2-1; TRBD2 matches 11 bases. V lost 2 bases and J lost 4; bases outside the gene matches: 8. The CDR3 is 17 residues long. CDR1 and CDR2 (germline): SGHNT, YYREEE (reference sequence).

The rearrangement links TRBV27 to TRBJ1-2; tentatively, D is TRBD1 (6 bases). V was trimmed by 2 bases and J by 4 bases, leaving 11 bases between them. The CDR3 spans 14 residues. In germline, CDR1 is MNHEY, CDR2 SMNVEV (reference sequence). CDR3 in DNA: TGTGCCAGCAGTTTACACAGGGAGGGCTATGGCTACACCTTC. It is translated as CASSLHREGYGYTF.

This chain joins TRBV6-1 and TRBJ1-2, with 8 bases identical to TRBD1. CDR1 and CDR2 from the germline V gene are MNHNS and SASEGT. V was pared by 2 bases and J by 5 bases, with 4 bases of the junction left unmatched. This CDR3 is 14 amino acids long. This CDR3 is CASSERNRGYGYTF. CDR3 nucleotide sequence: TGTGCCAGCAGTGAAAGAAACAGGGGGTATGGCTACACCTTC.

This clone was detected once. J is TRBJ2-1 and V is TRBV6-4, with 7 bases aligning to TRBD2. Germline CDR1 MRHNA, CDR2 SNTAGT. V trimming: 2 bases; J trimming: 6 bases; junction bases outside the gene matches: 7. This CDR3 comprises 15 residues. The CDR3: CASSDGLAASNEQFF. CDR3 in DNA: TGTGCCAGCAGTGACGGGCTAGCGGCGTCCAATGAGCAGTTCTTC.

The chain links TRBV19 to TRBJ1-1; 7 bases line up with TRBD1. CDR3 size: 14 residues. Germline V lookup: CDR1 LNHDA, CDR2 SQIVND (reference sequence). V lost 4 bases and J lost 5; bases outside the gene matches: 7. The CDR3 spells CASSRVRGKTEAFF. The CDR3 nucleotides read TGTGCCAGTAGTAGGGTCAGGGGGAAGACTGAAGCTTTCTTT.

The gene calls are TRBV5-1 and TRBJ2-1; 7 bases align to TRBD2. Trimming removed 0 bases from V and 3 bases from J; junction bases left unmatched: 6. Per the germline V gene, CDR1 is SGHRS and CDR2 is YFSETQ. The CDR3 sequence is 16 residues long. The CDR3 region is CASSLVQASGYNEQFF. CDR3 nucleotide sequence: TGCGCCAGCAGCTTGGTACAAGCTAGCGGCTACAATGAGCAGTTCTTC.

DNA of the CDR3: TGTGCCAGCTCCCCCGGGGACAGGGGCGAGACCCAGTACTTC. The encoded protein is CASSPGDRGETQYF. The chain has TRBV18 and TRBJ2-5; 10 bases match TRBD1. This CDR3 spans 14 amino acids. Germline loops: CDR1 KGHSH, CDR2 LQKENI. The J segment lost 5 bases and the V segment lost 6 bases, leaving 6 bases of the junction unmatched.

The chain recombines TRBV14 with TRBJ2-7, with D perhaps matching TRBD1 (5 bases). Germline V gene sequence: CDR1 SGHDN, CDR2 FVKESK. V lost 1 base, J lost 1 base, and 11 bases lay in between. The CDR3 is made up of 15 amino acids. DNA for the CDR3: TGTGCCAGCAGCCAAGGGTGGGGCAGTTCCTACGAGCAGTACTTC. Amino acid sequence: CASSQGWGSSYEQYF.

This clone has just one count. The chain joins TRBV6-5 to TRBJ1-5; a weak D match, TRBD1 (6 bases). The CDR3 runs to 13 residues. V lost 4 bases and J lost 7, with 11 bases in between. CDR1 and CDR2 from the germline V gene are MNHEY and SVGAGI. The CDR3 DNA reads TGTGCCAGCAGTTTCACAGGGAAACAGCCCCAGCATTTT. The encoded protein is CASSFTGKQPQHF.

A few counts support this clone. This sequence joins TRBV19 and TRBJ1-5; a weak D match, TRBD1 (6 bases). Per the germline V gene, CDR1 is LNHDA and CDR2 is SQIVND (reference sequence). The CDR3 runs 11 residues. V was pared by 3 bases and J by 13 bases, with 10 bases between. The CDR3 DNA reads TGTGCCAGTAGTATCGGGACAACGCAGCATTTT. Translation gives CASSIGTTQHF.

This chain connects TRBV6-1 to TRBJ2-1; no firm D call. The V end lost 5 bases, the J end lost 1 base, and 6 bases lay between the germline ends. The CDR3 has 13 amino acids. From germline, CDR1 is MNHNS and CDR2 SASEGT. The DNA for the CDR3 is TGTGCCAGCAGTACAGTGTCCTACAATGAGCAGTTCTTC. Its translation: CASSTVSYNEQFF.

V is TRBV9 and J is TRBJ1-1; tentatively, D is TRBD1 (5 bases). The V end was cut by 2 bases, the J end by 3 bases, with 20 bases between. This CDR3 is 17 amino acids long. From germline, CDR1 is SGDLS and CDR2 YYNGEE. CDR3 DNA: TGTGCCAGCAGCGTCCACCAGGGTACATCCGAGGACACTGAAGCTTTCTTT. This gives the protein CASSVHQGTSEDTEAFF.